This TCR beta chain is drawn from a study of T cells in Graves' hyperthyroidism and ophthalmopathy. TCR beta CDR3 regions were amplified from RNA. Carried out on the TCR CDR3, a first-round RT-PCR used the HTBI primer set. MiXCR, applied by TCRdb to the multiplex PCR reads, yields one record per CDR3 protein. Of fewer than 900,000 distinct CDR3 sequences listed, roughly 15% were seen once; the top ten hold around 7.7%. V was pared by 6 bases and J by 7 bases, with 21 bases of the junction left unmatched. The CDR3 consists of 19 residues. Germline CDR1 SGHAT, CDR2 FQNNGV. Researchers defined stable Graves' hyperthyroidism as no ophthalmopathy progression within 18 months.

This chain links TRBV11-2 with TRBJ2-3, with 11 bases identical to TRBD2. This clonotype was sampled from a man aged 18-30 years with Graves' hyperthyroidism. Material: blood. This chain's CDR3 is CASRRRTGHLSGRGNTQYF. The CDR3 region has the DNA TGTGCCAGCAGACGGAGGACAGGGCATCTTAGCGGGAGGGGAAATACGCAGTATTTT.